This T cell receptor (beta chain) was retrieved from a study of T-cell reconstitution after alpha-beta-depleted transplantation in children. This clonotype was observed at least ten times. The TCRbeta library was prepared with unique molecular identifiers. A single record per CDR3 protein comes from TCRdb applying MiXCR to the PCR reads. The repertoire holds approximately 210,000 distinct CDR3 sequences, with 13% to 15% as singletons. The CDR3 is made up of 17 amino acids. Per germline, CDR1 SGHAT and CDR2 FQNNGV. Unmatched junction bases numbered 15, after V lost 5 bases and J lost 4 bases. The chain joins TRBV11-2 to TRBJ2-3; 7 bases match TRBD1. The sample was PBMCs from the stem cell graft donor, taken from the stem cell graft. The clonotype comes from a human donor who donated a stem cell graft to a child with acute lymphoblastic leukemia. The CDR3 region has the DNA TGTGCCAGCAGCCCAGGGACAGTCCCCTCTTATCCAGATACGCAGTATTTT. Translated: CASSPGTVPSYPDTQYF.